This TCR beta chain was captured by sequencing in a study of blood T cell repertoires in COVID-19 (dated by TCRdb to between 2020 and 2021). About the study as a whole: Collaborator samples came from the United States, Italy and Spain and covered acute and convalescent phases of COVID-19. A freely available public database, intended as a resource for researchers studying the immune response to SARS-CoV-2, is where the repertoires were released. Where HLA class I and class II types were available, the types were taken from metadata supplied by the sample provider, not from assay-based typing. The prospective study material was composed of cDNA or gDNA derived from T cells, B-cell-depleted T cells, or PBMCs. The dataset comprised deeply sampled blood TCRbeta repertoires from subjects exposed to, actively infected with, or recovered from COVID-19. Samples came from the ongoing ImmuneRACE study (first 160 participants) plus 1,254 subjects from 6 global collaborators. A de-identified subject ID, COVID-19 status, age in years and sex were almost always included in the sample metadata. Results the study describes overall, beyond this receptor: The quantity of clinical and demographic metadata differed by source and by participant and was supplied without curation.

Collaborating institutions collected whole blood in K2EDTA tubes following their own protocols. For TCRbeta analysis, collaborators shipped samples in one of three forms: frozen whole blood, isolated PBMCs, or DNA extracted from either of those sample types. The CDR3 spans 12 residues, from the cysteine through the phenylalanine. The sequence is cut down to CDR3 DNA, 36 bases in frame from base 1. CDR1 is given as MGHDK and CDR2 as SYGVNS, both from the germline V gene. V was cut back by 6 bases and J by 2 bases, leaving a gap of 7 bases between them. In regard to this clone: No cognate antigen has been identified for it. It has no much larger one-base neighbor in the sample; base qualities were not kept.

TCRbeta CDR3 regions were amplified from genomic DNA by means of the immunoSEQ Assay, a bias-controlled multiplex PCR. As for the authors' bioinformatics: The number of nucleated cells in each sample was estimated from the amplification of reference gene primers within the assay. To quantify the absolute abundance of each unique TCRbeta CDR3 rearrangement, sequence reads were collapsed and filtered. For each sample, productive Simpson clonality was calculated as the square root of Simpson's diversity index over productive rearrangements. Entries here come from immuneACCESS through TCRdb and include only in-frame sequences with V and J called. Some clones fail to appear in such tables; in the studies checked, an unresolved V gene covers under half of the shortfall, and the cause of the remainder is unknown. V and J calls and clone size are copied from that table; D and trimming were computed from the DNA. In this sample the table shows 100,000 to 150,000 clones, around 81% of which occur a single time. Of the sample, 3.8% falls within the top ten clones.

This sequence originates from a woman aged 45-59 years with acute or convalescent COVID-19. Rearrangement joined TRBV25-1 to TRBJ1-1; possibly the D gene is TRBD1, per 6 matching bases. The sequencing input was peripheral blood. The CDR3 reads CASRQGNTEAFF. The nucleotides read TGTGCCAGCAGACAGGGAAACACTGAAGCTTTCTTT. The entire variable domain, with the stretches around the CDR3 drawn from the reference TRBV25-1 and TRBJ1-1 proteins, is EADIYQTPRYLVIGTGKKITLECSQTMGHDKMYWYQQDPGMELHLIHYSYGVNSTEKGDLSSESTVSRIRTEHFPLTLESARPSHTSQYLCASRQGNTEAFFGQGTRLTVV.